What follows is one T cell receptor (beta chain) and its context. Its cognate antigen is unknown. These data are taken from a study of T cells after yellow fever vaccination. Study-wide results and limits: Booster sampling recovered most clones from primary vaccination (around 97% CD4, roughly 86% CD8).

TCRdb ran MiXCR on the 5' RACE reads and lists one entry per CDR3 protein. The top ten hold approximately 18% of the sample, which has approximately 340,000 distinct CDR3 sequences, over 8% seen once. The receptor comes from a man between 18 and 35 years old who received the YFV17D yellow fever vaccine. Source: PBMCs, taken on the day of the first yellow fever vaccination.

CDR3 region: CASSQEGRGALQETQYF. The CDR3 bases are TGCGCCAGCAGCCAAGAAGGGCGCGGGGCCCTGCAAGAGACCCAGTACTTC. This sequence joins TRBV4-1 and TRBJ2-5; D is perhaps TRBD2 (6 bases). The germline V gene has CDR1 MGHRA and CDR2 YSYEKL. Trimming stripped 0 bases from V and 2 bases from J, with 16 bases between. CDR3 size: 17 residues.